This T cell receptor (beta chain) derives from a study of cytomegalovirus exposure and HLA in healthy donors. Germline V gene data show CDR1 as SEHNR and CDR2 as FQNEAQ (reference sequence). Trimming removed 3 bases at V and 5 bases at J, with 16 bases between. CDR3 length: 15 residues. Use of 60 Vbeta and 13 Jbeta primers characterized the PCR. The assay was immunoSEQ multiplex PCR, and TCRdb's table has in-frame clones only and misses some. Among over 200,000 clones listed, roughly 68% were seen once. Healthy bone marrow donors made up the donor group. This clonotype was sampled from a man in his forties in good health and CMV-seropositive. Sequencing was done on a sample of PBMCs. J is TRBJ1-1 and V is TRBV7-9; possible D gene TRBD1, 5 bases. The CDR3: CASSLVEGTGTEAFF. The CDR3 DNA is TGTGCCAGCAGCTTGGTGGAGGGGACGGGAACTGAAGCTTTCTTT.